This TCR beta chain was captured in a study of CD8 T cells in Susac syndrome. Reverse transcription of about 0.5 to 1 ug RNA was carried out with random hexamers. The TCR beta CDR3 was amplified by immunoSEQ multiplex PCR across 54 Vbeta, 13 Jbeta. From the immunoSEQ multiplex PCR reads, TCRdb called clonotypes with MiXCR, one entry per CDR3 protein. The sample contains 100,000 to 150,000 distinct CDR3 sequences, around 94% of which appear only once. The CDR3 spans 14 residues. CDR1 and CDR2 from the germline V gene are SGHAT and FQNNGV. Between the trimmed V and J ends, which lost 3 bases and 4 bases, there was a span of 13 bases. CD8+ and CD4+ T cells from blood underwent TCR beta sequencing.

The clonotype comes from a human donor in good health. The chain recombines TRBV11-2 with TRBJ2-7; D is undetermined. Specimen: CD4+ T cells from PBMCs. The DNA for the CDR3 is TGTGCCAGCAGCTTGTACGACGGACCATACGAGCAGTACTTC. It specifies CASSLYDGPYEQYF.